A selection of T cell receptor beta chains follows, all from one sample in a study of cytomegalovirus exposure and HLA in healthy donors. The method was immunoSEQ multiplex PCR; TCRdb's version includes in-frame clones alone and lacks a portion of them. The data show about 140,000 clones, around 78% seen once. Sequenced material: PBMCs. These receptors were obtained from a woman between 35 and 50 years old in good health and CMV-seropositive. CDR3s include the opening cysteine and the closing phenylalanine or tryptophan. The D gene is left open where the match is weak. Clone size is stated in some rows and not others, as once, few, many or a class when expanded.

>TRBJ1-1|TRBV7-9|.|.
CASSFISGRVEAFF
TGTGCCAGCAGCTTTATATCAGGGAGGGTTGAAGCTTTCTTT
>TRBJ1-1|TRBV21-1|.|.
CASSKLGGVQTEAFF
TGTGCCAGCAGCAAATTAGGGGGGGTGCAGACTGAAGCTTTCTTT
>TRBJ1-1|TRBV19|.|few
CASSINRNTEAFF
TGTGCCAGTAGTATAAACAGGAACACTGAAGCTTTCTTT
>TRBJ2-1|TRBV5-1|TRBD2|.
CASSTTSGILNEQFF
TGCGCCAGCAGCACAACTAGCGGGATTTTAAATGAGCAGTTCTTC
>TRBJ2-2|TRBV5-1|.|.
CASSLLGPDTGELFF
TGCGCCAGCAGCTTACTGGGGCCCGACACCGGGGAGCTGTTTTTT
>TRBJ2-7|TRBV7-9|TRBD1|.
CASRRDSSYEQYF
TGTGCCAGCAGACGGGACAGCTCCTACGAGCAGTACTTC
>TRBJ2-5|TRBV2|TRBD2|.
CASSEREGYETQYF
TGTGCCAGCAGTGAAAGGGAGGGATACGAGACCCAGTACTTC
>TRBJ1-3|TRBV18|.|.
CASSPSQGLAGNTIYF
TGTGCCAGCTCACCGTCACAGGGCTTGGCTGGAAACACCATATATTTT
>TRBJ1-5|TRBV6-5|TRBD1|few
CASRMDRGDNQPQHF
TGTGCCAGCAGGATGGACAGGGGTGACAATCAGCCCCAGCATTTT
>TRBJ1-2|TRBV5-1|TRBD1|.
CASSPGQEDYGYTF
TGCGCCAGCAGCCCCGGACAGGAAGACTATGGCTACACCTTC
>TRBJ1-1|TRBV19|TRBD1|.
CASRRGTGGGTTTEAFF
TGTGCCAGTAGACGGGGGACAGGGGGGGGGACTACCACTGAAGCTTTCTTT
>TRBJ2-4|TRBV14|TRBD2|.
CASSQNSGASKNIQYF
TGTGCCAGCAGCCAAAACAGCGGGGCATCCAAAAACATTCAGTACTTC
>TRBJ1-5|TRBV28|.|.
CASQPAGGSYQPQHF
TGTGCCAGCCAACCCGCCGGGGGAAGCTATCAGCCCCAGCATTTT
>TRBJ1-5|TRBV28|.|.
CASKSGGASNQPQHF
TGTGCCAGCAAGAGTGGGGGGGCTAGCAATCAGCCCCAGCATTTT
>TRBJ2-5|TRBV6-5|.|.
CASRTTGPQETQYF
TGTGCCAGCAGAACAACAGGGCCCCAAGAGACCCAGTACTTC
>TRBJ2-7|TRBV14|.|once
CASSRGTASSYEQYF
TGTGCCAGTTCTCGGGGGACGGCTAGCTCCTACGAGCAGTACTTC
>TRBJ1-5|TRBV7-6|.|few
CASSPGRGREYQPQHF
TGTGCCAGCAGCCCCGGTAGAGGAAGGGAGTATCAGCCCCAGCATTTT
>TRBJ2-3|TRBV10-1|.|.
CASSGPSPDTQYF
TGCGCCAGCAGTGGTCCTAGCCCAGATACGCAGTATTTT
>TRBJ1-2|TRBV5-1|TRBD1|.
CASSFSATGDGYTF
TGCGCCAGCAGTTTCTCCGCGACAGGGGATGGCTACACCTTC
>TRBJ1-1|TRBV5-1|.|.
CASSLGRRNTEAFF
TGCGCCAGCAGCTTGGGACGGAGGAACACTGAAGCTTTCTTT
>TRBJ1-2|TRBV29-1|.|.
CSVNRAKGGYTF
TGCAGCGTAAACAGGGCGAAAGGGGGCTACACCTTC
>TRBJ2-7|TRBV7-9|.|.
CASSLAGVYEQYF
TGTGCCAGCAGCTTAGCCGGGGTCTACGAGCAGTACTTC
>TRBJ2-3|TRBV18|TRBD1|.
CASSPPGQAQDTQYF
TGTGCCAGCTCACCACCCGGACAGGCCCAGGATACGCAGTATTTT
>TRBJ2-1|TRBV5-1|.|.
CASIETNNNEQFF
TGCGCCAGCATCGAAACAAATAACAATGAGCAGTTCTTC
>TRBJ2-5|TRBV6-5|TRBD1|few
CASSPRGQEETQYF
TGTGCCAGCAGCCCCAGGGGACAGGAGGAGACCCAGTACTTC
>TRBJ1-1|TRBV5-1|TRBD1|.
CASSSGQGYTEAFF
TGCGCCAGCAGCTCGGGACAGGGATACACTGAAGCTTTCTTT
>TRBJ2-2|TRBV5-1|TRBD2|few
CASSLRTGGDTGELFF
TGCGCCAGCAGCTTGCGGACGGGAGGCGACACCGGGGAGCTGTTTTTT
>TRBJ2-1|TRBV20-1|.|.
CSARRYNEQFF
TGCAGTGCTAGACGCTACAATGAGCAGTTCTTC
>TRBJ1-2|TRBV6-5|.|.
CASSSAGGYTF
TGTGCCAGCAGTTCGGCGGGGGGCTACACCTTC
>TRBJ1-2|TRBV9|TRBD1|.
CASSLATGGAYGYTF
TGTGCCAGCAGCCTCGCGACAGGGGGAGCCTATGGCTACACCTTC
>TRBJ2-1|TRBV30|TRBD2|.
CAWRPTSGRRGEQFF
TGTGCCTGGAGACCGACTAGCGGGAGGCGGGGTGAGCAGTTCTTC
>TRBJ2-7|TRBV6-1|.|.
CASSEKWGQGIF
.
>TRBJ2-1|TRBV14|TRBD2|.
CASSQVASGNNEQFF
TGTGCCAGCAGCCAAGTGGCTAGCGGGAATAATGAGCAGTTCTTC
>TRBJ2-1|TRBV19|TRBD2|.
CASSIGLAGGNEQFF
TGTGCCAGTAGTATAGGACTAGCGGGAGGCAATGAGCAGTTCTTC
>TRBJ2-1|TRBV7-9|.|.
CASSAIMAEQFF
TGTGCCAGCAGCGCCATAATGGCTGAGCAGTTCTTC
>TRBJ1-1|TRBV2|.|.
CASSLRGQNTEAFF
TGTGCCAGCAGTCTCCGGGGACAGAACACTGAAGCTTTCTTT
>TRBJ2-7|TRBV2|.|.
CASSVSGLPYEQYF
TGTGCCAGCAGCGTTAGTGGTTTGCCCTACGAGCAGTACTTC
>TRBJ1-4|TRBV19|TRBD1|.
CASSTRDGTVWEKLFF
TGTGCCAGTAGTACCCGCGACGGGACAGTCTGGGAAAAACTGTTTTTT
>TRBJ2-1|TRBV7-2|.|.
CASSPTTYNEQFF
TGTGCCAGCTCTCCTACTACCTACAATGAGCAGTTCTTC
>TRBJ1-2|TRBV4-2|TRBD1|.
CASRRDSLYGYTF
TGTGCCAGCCGAAGGGACAGCCTCTATGGCTACACCTTC
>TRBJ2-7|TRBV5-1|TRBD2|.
CASSTSGTSYEQYF
TGCGCCAGCTCGACTAGCGGGACCTCCTACGAGCAGTACTTC
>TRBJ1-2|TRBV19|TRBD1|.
CASSISWDQTGTF
TGTGCCAGTAGTATCTCCTGGGATCAGACAGGGACCTTC
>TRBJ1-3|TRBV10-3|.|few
CAISGRRELRSGNTIYF
TGTGCCATCAGTGGAAGACGGGAGCTACGGTCTGGAAACACCATATATTTT
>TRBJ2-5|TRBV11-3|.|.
CASSFGGQETQYF
TGTGCCAGCAGCTTCGGCGGACAAGAGACCCAGTACTTC
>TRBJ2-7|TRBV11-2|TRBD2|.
CASSSSLGTSGDYEQYF
TGTGCCAGCAGCTCTTCCCTAGGGACTAGCGGGGACTACGAGCAGTACTTC